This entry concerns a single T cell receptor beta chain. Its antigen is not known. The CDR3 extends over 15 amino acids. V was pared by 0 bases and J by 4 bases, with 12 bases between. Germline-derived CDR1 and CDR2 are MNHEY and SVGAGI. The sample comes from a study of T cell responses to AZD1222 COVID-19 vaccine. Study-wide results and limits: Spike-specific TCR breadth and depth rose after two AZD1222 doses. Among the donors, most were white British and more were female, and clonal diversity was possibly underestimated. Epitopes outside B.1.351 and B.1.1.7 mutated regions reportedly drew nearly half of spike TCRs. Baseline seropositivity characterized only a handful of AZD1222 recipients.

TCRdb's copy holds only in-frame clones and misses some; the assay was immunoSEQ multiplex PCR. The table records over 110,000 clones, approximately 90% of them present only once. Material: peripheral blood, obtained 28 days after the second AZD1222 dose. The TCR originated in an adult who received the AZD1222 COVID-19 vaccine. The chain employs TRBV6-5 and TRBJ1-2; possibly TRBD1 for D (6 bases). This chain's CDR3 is CASSYSPTGIYGYTF. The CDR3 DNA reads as TGTGCCAGCAGTTACTCCCCCACAGGGATCTATGGCTACACCTTC.